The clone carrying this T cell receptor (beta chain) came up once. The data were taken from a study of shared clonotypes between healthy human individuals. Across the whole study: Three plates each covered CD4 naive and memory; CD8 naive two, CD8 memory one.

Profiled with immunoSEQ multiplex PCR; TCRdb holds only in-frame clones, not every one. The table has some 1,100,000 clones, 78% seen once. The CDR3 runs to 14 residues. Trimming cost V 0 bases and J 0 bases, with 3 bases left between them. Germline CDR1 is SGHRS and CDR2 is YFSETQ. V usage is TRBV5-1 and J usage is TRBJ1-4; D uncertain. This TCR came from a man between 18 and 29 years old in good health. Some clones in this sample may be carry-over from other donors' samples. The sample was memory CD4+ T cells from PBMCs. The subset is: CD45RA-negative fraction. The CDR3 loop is CASSLDTTNEKLFF. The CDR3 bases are TGCGCCAGCAGCTTGGACACAACTAATGAAAAACTGTTTTTT.